A single sample is the source of the 28 T cell receptor beta chains below, sequenced in a study of T cell repertoires in cytomegalovirus infection. One entry per CDR3 protein results from TCRdb running MiXCR on the reads. There are approximately 730,000 distinct CDR3 sequences in the sample; about 33% occur only once, and about 20% lies in the top ten. Antigen specificity for these receptors is unknown. The sample was cultured PBMCs, taken from culture after CMV antigen stimulation. The receptors shown here come from a human donor in good health (CMV status not recorded). Some clones in this sample may be carry-over from other donors' samples.

This clonotype was counted only a few times. V usage is TRBV2 and J usage is TRBJ1-5; D perhaps matches TRBD1 (5 bases). The length of the CDR3 is 14 residues. V was shortened by 6 bases and J by 6 bases, with 15 bases between the two germline ends. Germline loops: CDR1 SNHLY, CDR2 FYNNEI. The CDR3 DNA reads TGTGCCAGCAGGTCCGGGGCAGTTTCTCAGCCCCAGCATTTT. It specifies CASRSGAVSQPQHF.

In this sample, this clonotype turned up a few times. The J gene is TRBJ2-2, the V gene TRBV20-1; tentatively, D is TRBD1 (6 bases). The CDR3 extends over 14 amino acids. Germline lookup yields CDR1 DFQATT and CDR2 SNEGSKA (reference sequence). Trimming pared 5 bases from V and 0 bases from J, leaving 10 bases between. For the CDR3, the DNA is TGCAGTGCTCCTGACAGGTCGAACACCGGGGAGCTGTTTTTT. Translated: CSAPDRSNTGELFF.

There are a few counts of this clonotype. V and J are TRBV6-2 or TRBV6-3 and TRBJ1-1, with a weak D call TRBD1 (6 bases). Trimming took 6 bases from V and 4 from J, leaving 18 bases between them. CDR3 length: 15 residues. CDR1 and CDR2 from the germline V gene are MNHEY and SVGEGT. CDR3 coding DNA: TGTGCCAGCAGCCCCTTAAAGAACAGGGTCACTGAAGCTTTCTTT. Amino acid sequence: CASSPLKNRVTEAFF.

The chain uses TRBV28 and TRBJ2-1, with D possibly matching TRBD2 (6 bases). This CDR3 is built from 14 residues. The V end was cut by 6 bases, the J end by 5 bases, with 14 bases between. The germline CDR1 and CDR2 sequences are MDHEN and SYDVKM. CDR3 residues: CASRRQGGNNEQFF. CDR3 DNA sequence: TGTGCCAGCAGGCGGCAGGGAGGCAACAATGAGCAGTTCTTC.

This clonotype turned up a few times. The chain is built from TRBV20-1 and TRBJ1-4; no reliable D call. Trimming shortened V by 0 bases and J by 4 bases, and 9 bases separated the two germline ends. This CDR3 is built from 14 residues. CDR1 DFQATT and CDR2 SNEGSKA come from the germline V gene (reference sequence). Here the CDR3 DNA reads TGCAGTGCTAGAGATGTCAGTCGTAATGAAAAACTGTTTTTT. Protein product: CSARDVSRNEKLFF.

This clonotype was found many times. The J gene is TRBJ2-7, the V gene TRBV7-6; 8 nucleotides align to TRBD2. Germline V CDR1 and CDR2: SGHVS, FNYEAQ. V gave up 1 base and J gave up 3 bases; unmatched junction bases: 5. This CDR3 has 15 amino acids. CDR3 in amino acids: CASSLGTSKSYEQYF. In nucleotides, the CDR3 is TGTGCCAGCAGCTTAGGGACTAGCAAAAGCTACGAGCAGTACTTC.

The gene calls are TRBV10-3 and TRBJ1-1, with D hard to call. V lost 5 bases and J lost 1, with 5 bases in between. This CDR3 has 12 residues. Per germline, CDR1 ENHRY and CDR2 SYGVKD. The CDR3 DNA sequence: TGTGCCATCAGTTACGGGAACACTGAAGCTTTCTTT. Protein sequence: CAISYGNTEAFF.

This clonotype was detected a few times. The chain is built from TRBV27 and TRBJ1-2; 9 positions match TRBD1. The CDR3 loop spans 14 amino acids. CDR1 is MNHEY, CDR2 SMNVEV, per germline (reference sequence). The trim removed 6 bases at V and 8 bases at J, leaving 10 bases unmatched. DNA of the CDR3: TGTGCCAGCAGGATGATGGGACAGGGTAGGGGCTACACCTTC. Translation: CASRMMGQGRGYTF.

This sequence joins TRBV6-5 and TRBJ1-3; perhaps TRBD1 as D (5 bases). From germline, CDR1 is MNHEY and CDR2 SVGAGI. The ends were cut back, 7 bases at V and 0 bases at J, with 19 bases in the middle. The CDR3 has 17 amino acids. In DNA form, the CDR3 reads TGTGCCAGCACCCCTAGTGGGGGGAGGCGCTCTGGAAACACCATATATTTT. It specifies CASTPSGGRRSGNTIYF.

The chain couples TRBV19 to TRBJ2-5; TRBD1 or TRBD2 may be the D gene (6 bases each). The CDR3 covers 15 residues. Per germline, CDR1 LNHDA and CDR2 SQIVND (reference sequence). With 5 bases removed from V and 3 bases from J, the gap between germline ends came to 16 bases. This CDR3 reads CASSVGMGGKETQYF. The DNA of the CDR3 is TGTGCCAGTAGTGTGGGCATGGGGGGCAAAGAGACCCAGTACTTC.

This clonotype was seen at least ten times. This chain links TRBV7-8 with TRBJ1-6, with D hard to call. With 5 bases removed from V and 4 bases from J, the gap between germline ends came to 9 bases. Germline assignment: CDR1 SGHVS and CDR2 FQNEAQ. The CDR3 has 14 residues. The CDR3 DNA reads as TGTGCCAGCAGCCCGGACTCGTATAATTCACCCCTCCACTTT. This gives the protein CASSPDSYNSPLHF.

The gene calls are TRBV6-1 and TRBJ2-7, with a possible D match to TRBD1 (5 bases). The CDR3 extends over 14 amino acids. CDR1 is MNHNS, CDR2 SASEGT, per germline. Trimming stripped 7 bases from V and 3 bases from J, with 16 bases between. CDR3 amino acids: CASIKGQGYYEQYF. CDR3 sequence (DNA): TGTGCCAGCATCAAGGGCCAGGGTTACTACGAGCAGTACTTC.

This clonotype was seen only a few times. The chain recombines TRBV6-2 or TRBV6-3 with TRBJ2-7; D remains ambiguous. The length of the CDR3 is 12 residues. CDR1 and CDR2 (germline): MNHEY, SVGEGT. The V end was cut by 4 bases, the J end by 5 bases, with 9 bases between. CDR3 DNA sequence: TGTGCCAGCAGTTTCCTCTGGGACGAGCAGTACTTC. This sequence encodes CASSFLWDEQYF.

The sample holds a few counts of this clonotype. This sequence joins TRBV7-2 and TRBJ2-1; D might be TRBD1 (6 bases). CDR1 is SGHTA and CDR2 is FQGNSA in the germline V gene. This CDR3 has 17 residues. V lost 0 bases and J 4 bases, leaving 16 bases between the germline ends. The CDR3 DNA is TGTGCCAGCAGCTTAGCCCCGTTAGACAGGACGTACAATGAGCAGTTCTTC. Translation gives CASSLAPLDRTYNEQFF.

Ten or more counts support this clonotype. The chain recombines TRBV7-2 with TRBJ2-7; D remains unclear. Trimming took off 5 bases at V and 3 bases at J, with 8 bases between the two ends. CDR1 is SGHTA and CDR2 is FQGNSA in the germline V gene. This CDR3 has 12 amino acids. The CDR3 coding sequence is TGTGCCAGCAGCCAACCTGGCTACGAGCAGTACTTC. Amino acids: CASSQPGYEQYF. Using reference TRBV7-2 and TRBJ2-7 for the parts outside the CDR3, the full variable domain is GAGVSQSPSNKVTEKGKDVELRCDPISGHTALYWYRQSLGQGLEFLIYFQGNSAPDKSGLPSDRFSAERTGGSVSTLTIQRTQQEDSAVYLCASSQPGYEQYFGPGTRLTVT.

The chain couples TRBV6-8 to TRBJ2-1; the D is unclear. The CDR3 sequence is 11 residues long. Germline-derived CDR1 and CDR2 are MNHGY and SAAAGT. Trimming took off 7 bases at V and 7 bases at J, with 8 bases between the two ends. The DNA of the CDR3 is TGTGCCAGCACCGATGGGAATGAGCAGTTCTTC. Its translation is CASTDGNEQFF.

This clonotype came up a few times. The chain uses TRBV4-1 and TRBJ1-2; 7 bases are a match to TRBD1. The trim removed 4 bases at V and 8 bases at J, leaving 10 bases unmatched. CDR3 length equals 14 residues. Germline V gene data show CDR1 as MGHRA and CDR2 as YSYEKL. As DNA, the CDR3 is TGCGCCAGCAGCCCCCCCGGACAGGCGAAAGGCTACACCTTC. This sequence encodes CASSPPGQAKGYTF.

This chain joins TRBV6-5 and TRBJ2-5; perhaps TRBD2 as D (5 bases). Per the germline V gene, CDR1 is MNHEY and CDR2 is SVGAGI. There are 13 residues in the CDR3. The germline V and J ends were trimmed by 7 bases and 5 bases, with 14 bases remaining between them. The CDR3 sequence is CASTRRPSETQYF. The CDR3, as DNA: TGTGCCAGCACCCGGAGGCCTTCGGAGACCCAGTACTTC.

V usage is TRBV7-8 and J usage is TRBJ2-2; TRBD2 agrees at 12 bases. Germline V gives CDR1 SGHVS, CDR2 FQNEAQ. The CDR3 extends over 18 amino acids. V lost 1 base, J lost 4 bases, and 7 bases stayed unmatched. CDR3 nucleotide sequence: TGTGCCAGCAGCTTAGGGACTAGCGGGGTGTGGTCCACCGGGGAGCTGTTTTTT. It specifies CASSLGTSGVWSTGELFF. The full variable domain, its missing parts supplied by reference TRBV7-8 and TRBJ2-2, is GAGVSQSPRYKVAKRGQDVALRCDPISGHVSLFWYQQALGQGPEFLTYFQNEAQLDKSGLPSDRFFAERPEGSVSTLKIQRTQQEDSAVYLCASSLGTSGVWSTGELFFGEGSRLTVL.

V gene TRBV29-1 combines with J gene TRBJ1-2; 7 bases align to TRBD1. Losses at the gene ends were 0 bases for V and 5 bases for J; bases not matched to a gene: 9. This CDR3 comprises 15 residues. Germline V lookup: CDR1 SQVTM, CDR2 ANQGSEA. The CDR3 region has the DNA TGCAGCGTTGAAGATTCGGCAGGGGGAAGGTATGGCTACACCTTC. It yields the protein CSVEDSAGGRYGYTF.

This clonotype has a single count. The chain is built from TRBV20-1 and TRBJ1-6, with a tentative D call TRBD1 (5 bases). Trimming removed 6 bases from V and 5 bases from J, with 8 bases in between. The germline V gene has CDR1 DFQATT and CDR2 SNEGSKA (reference sequence). The CDR3 has 12 residues. Here the CDR3 DNA reads TGCAGTGCCCAGGGCAATAATTCACCCCTCCACTTT. Amino acids: CSAQGNNSPLHF.

The chain carries TRBV2 and TRBJ2-3; D is possibly TRBD2 (5 bases). Germline CDR1 is SNHLY and CDR2 is FYNNEI. CDR3 length: 15 amino acids. Trimming took off 11 bases at V and 0 bases at J, with 18 bases between the two ends. The CDR3 reads CASRRASPSTDTQYF. The CDR3, as DNA: TGTGCCTCCCGAAGGGCTAGCCCCAGCACAGATACGCAGTATTTT.

This sequence joins TRBV20-1 and TRBJ1-2; D perhaps matches TRBD1 (6 bases). The CDR3 length is 13 residues. V shed 6 bases and J shed 4 bases, with 15 bases lying between them. Germline V gene lookup returns CDR1 DFQATT and CDR2 SNEGSKA (reference sequence). The DNA for the CDR3 is TGCAGTGCACCTCGGACAGACACCTATGGCTACACCTTC. As protein: CSAPRTDTYGYTF.

The chain has TRBV2 and TRBJ2-5; no clear D gene. Germline CDR1 is SNHLY and CDR2 is FYNNEI. This CDR3 spans 12 amino acids. Trimming removed 7 bases from V and 5 bases from J, with 11 bases in between. CDR3 amino acids: CASTEPAETQYF. CDR3 nucleotide sequence: TGTGCCAGCACCGAACCCGCTGAGACCCAGTACTTC.

This clonotype was counted between two and nine times. The chain is built from TRBV7-6 and TRBJ2-2; 12 positions agree with TRBD2. The CDR3 is 16 residues long. Looked up from germline, CDR1 is SGHVS and CDR2 is FNYEAQ. The J segment lost 7 bases and the V segment lost 5 bases, leaving 8 bases of the junction unmatched. The CDR3 loop reads CASSHPRLAGDGELFF. Here the CDR3 DNA reads TGTGCCAGCAGCCACCCCCGACTAGCGGGGGACGGGGAGCTGTTTTTT. The variable domain in full, completed from reference TRBV7-6 and TRBJ2-2, reads GAGVSQSPRYKVTKRGQDVALRCDPISGHVSLYWYRQALGQGPEFLTYFNYEAQQDKSGLPNDRFSAERPEGSISTLTIQRTEQRDSAMYRCASSHPRLAGDGELFFGEGSRLTVL.

The CDR3 DNA reads TGTGCCAGCAGTTCGGACAGCAACAATCAGCCCCAGCATTTT. It encodes CASSSDSNNQPQHF. V and J are TRBV2 and TRBJ1-5; a possible D gene is TRBD1 (6 bases). CDR1 SNHLY and CDR2 FYNNEI come from the germline V gene. The ends were cut back, 5 bases at V and 3 bases at J, with 11 bases in the middle. This CDR3 contains 14 residues.

In its sample, this clonotype was seen a few times. This sequence joins TRBV7-8 and TRBJ2-7; 7 bases are shared with TRBD1. From germline, CDR1 is SGHVS and CDR2 FQNEAQ. After removal of 5 bases from V and 0 bases from J, the junction contained 13 bases not matched to a gene. The CDR3 length is 17 residues. CDR3 sequence: CASSTRPKTGFSYEQYF. CDR3 sequence (DNA): TGTGCCAGCAGCACCCGACCGAAGACAGGGTTCTCCTACGAGCAGTACTTC.

This clonotype came up once. This chain uses TRBV27 with TRBJ1-5; D is unclear. The CDR3 covers 15 residues. V lost 4 bases and J 5 bases, leaving 15 bases between the germline ends. Germline-derived CDR1 and CDR2 are MNHEY and SMNVEV (reference sequence). The CDR3 DNA follows: TGTGCCAGCAGTTCCAAAGCCCCGGAATATCAGCCCCAGCATTTT. It translates to CASSSKAPEYQPQHF.